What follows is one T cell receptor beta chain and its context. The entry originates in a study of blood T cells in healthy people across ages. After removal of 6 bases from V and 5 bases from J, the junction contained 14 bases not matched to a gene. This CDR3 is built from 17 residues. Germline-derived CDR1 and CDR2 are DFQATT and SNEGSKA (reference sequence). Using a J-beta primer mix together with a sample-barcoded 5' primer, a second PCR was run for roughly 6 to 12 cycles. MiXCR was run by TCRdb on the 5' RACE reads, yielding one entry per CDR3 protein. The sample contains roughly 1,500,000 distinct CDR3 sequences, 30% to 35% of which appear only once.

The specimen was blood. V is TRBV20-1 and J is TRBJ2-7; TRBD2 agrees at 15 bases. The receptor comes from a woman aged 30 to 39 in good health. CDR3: CSAPGLAGGRHFNEQYF. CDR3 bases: TGCAGTGCCCCGGGACTAGCGGGAGGCCGTCACTTTAACGAGCAGTACTTC.